Included here is one TCR beta chain sequence, with context. Its antigen remains unknown. The libraries were made with immunoSEQ version 4 in survey mode. TCRdb keeps only in-frame clones here, not all; method: immunoSEQ multiplex PCR. The sample yields roughly 34,000 clones, 82% seen once. This record belongs to a study of persistence of HIV-infected CD4 T cells. For the study at large: Multiple blood draws of up to roughly 200 mL, except two donors with single leukapheresis.

Trimming removed 3 bases at V and 5 bases at J, with 13 bases between. CDR3 size: 14 residues. Germline V gene lookup returns CDR1 MDHEN and CDR2 SYDVKM. The study's findings and limits: Degenerate expanded CDR3beta sequences were enriched among CMV- and Gag-responding cells.

Cells were stimulated with CMV-infected fibroblast lysates at roughly 9.1 ug/mL. CD40L-negative CD69-negative CD45RO-high memory CD4+ T cells were sorted as populations depleted of antigen-responding cells. This TCR was recovered from an adult man with HIV who was CMV-seropositive. V and J are TRBV28 and TRBJ1-1, with no clear D. The sequences come from CD4+ T cells sorted from PBMCs after roughly 19-hour stimulation, collected from a patient who received antiretroviral therapy. This CDR3 is CASSLVGRVTEAFF. CDR3 nucleotides: TGTGCCAGCAGTTTGGTCGGACGGGTAACTGAAGCTTTCTTT.